This T cell receptor beta chain was captured in a study of T cell responses to AZD1222 COVID-19 vaccine (dated by TCRdb to the early 2020s). Broadly, across the study: Because spike-specific TCR depth and breadth did not differ between the two schedules, AZD1222 recipients who got a second dose at roughly 4 weeks were pooled with those who got a second dose at roughly 12 weeks. A total of 233 trial participants underwent TCR sequencing, of whom 207 had received two doses of AZD1222 and approximately 26 had received two doses of the MenACWY control vaccine. Trial participants were enrolled by age into subgroups of 18-55, 56-69 and 70-plus years, and about 150, 27 and 61 TCR-sequenced participants, respectively, were included in these subgroups.

On the study overall, not on this receptor specifically: After two AZD1222 doses, spike-specific TCR breadth and depth were significantly higher than at day 0 and than in MenACWY recipients. The vaccine-associated CD4 TCRs covered the entire spike protein, and the dominant responses fell in regions 160-218 and 743-854. In the small 56-69-year group, the increase in depth fell short of significance, most likely because of low power. Epitopes outside the regions mutated in the B.1.351 and B.1.1.7 variants were reportedly recognized by nearly half of the unique spike-specific TCRs. Most participants were white British and females outnumbered males, and the authors suggested that clonal diversity may have been underestimated. Because no day 14 peak-response samples were available, the repertoires could be characterized only after the peak T cell response. Conclusions about previously exposed vaccinees are limited, since just five or six AZD1222 recipients were seropositive for SARS-CoV-2 at baseline.

Regarding this clone: The target of this receptor is not known. Within one base of it there is no much larger clone, and no base qualities were kept.

The CDR3 regions of human TCRbeta chains were analyzed by immunosequencing. In the authors' own workflow: Repertoire TCRs were checked for matches against a reference library of SARS-CoV-2-specific TCRs that had been generated using the MIRA antigen-specificity platform. Breadth was defined as the fraction of unique TCRs that were SARS-CoV-2-associated. Depth was defined as the fraction of total T cells that were SARS-CoV-2-associated. Using the MIRA data, each spike-specific TCR was mapped to the spike region that the TCR reacts to and placed in a CD4 or CD8 class. Log10-transformed breadth and depth values were compared by one-way ANOVA with Sidak's multiple comparisons tests. TCRdb mirrors the immuneACCESS table, restricted to in-frame sequences. Some clones are absent from its copies; in checked studies, under half trace to an unresolved V gene, and the reason for the others is unknown. V and J calls and clone size follow that table, whereas D and trimming were derived from the DNA. This sample has more than 150,000 clones in its table, and approximately 92% of those were observed once. In total, the top ten clones hold around 9.3% of the sample.

CDR3 length: 20 amino acids, cysteine to phenylalanine. Just CDR3 DNA is preserved here, 60 bases in frame from base 1. Compared with germline, V lacks 3 bases and J lacks 0 bases; bases without a gene match: 12. CDR1 and CDR2 (ENHRY, SYGVKD) derive from the germline V gene. Reading the label with the study, this specimen's time point is: baseline before first vaccination. Vaccinee samples were obtained from the UK trials COV001 and COV002, which included a single-blind randomized controlled phase 2/3 trial of AZD1222 (ChAdOx1 nCoV-19) in healthy adults. For TCRbeta chain sequencing, PBMC samples were collected from trial participants at day 0 and at day 28 after the second dose.

The V gene is TRBV10-3 and the J gene is TRBJ2-1; TRBD2 lines up with 12 middle nucleotides. The source of this sequence is an adult in good health. Sequencing was performed on peripheral blood, taken on day 0 of AZD1222 vaccination. CDR3 reads: CAISDRLAGVSDSSYNEQFF. The nucleotide sequence is given as TGTGCCATCAGTGACCGACTAGCGGGAGTATCGGATTCCTCCTACAATGAGCAGTTCTTC.